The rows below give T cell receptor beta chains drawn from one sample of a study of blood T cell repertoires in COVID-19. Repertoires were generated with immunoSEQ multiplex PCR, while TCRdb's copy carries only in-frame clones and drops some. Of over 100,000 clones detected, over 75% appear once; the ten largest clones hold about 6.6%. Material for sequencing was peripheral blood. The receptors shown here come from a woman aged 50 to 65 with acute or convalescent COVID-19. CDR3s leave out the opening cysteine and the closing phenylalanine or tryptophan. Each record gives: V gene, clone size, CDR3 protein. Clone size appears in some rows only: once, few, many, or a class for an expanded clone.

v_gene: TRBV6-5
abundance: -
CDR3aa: ASSYSGLRGGYT

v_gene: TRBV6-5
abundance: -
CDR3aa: ASRTPGQPYGYT

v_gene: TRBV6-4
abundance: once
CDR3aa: ASSGPGGYTEAF

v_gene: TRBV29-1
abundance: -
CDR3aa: SVAREAVGTEAF

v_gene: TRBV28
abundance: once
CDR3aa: ASTPGGSKNTEAF

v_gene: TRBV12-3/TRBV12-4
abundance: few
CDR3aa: ASSFRSQEQY

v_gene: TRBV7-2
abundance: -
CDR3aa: ASSSRTGPGGYT

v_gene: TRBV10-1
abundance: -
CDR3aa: ASSDSGNTRRNEQF

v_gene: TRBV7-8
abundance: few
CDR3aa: ASSLPTFGEAF

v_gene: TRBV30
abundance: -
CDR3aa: ACQRDSVDGYT

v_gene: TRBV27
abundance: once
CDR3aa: ASSLTSWPEETQY

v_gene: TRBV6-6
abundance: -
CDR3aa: ASNGGRTNEKLF

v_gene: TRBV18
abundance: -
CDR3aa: ASSADGYT

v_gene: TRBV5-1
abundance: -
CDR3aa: ASSLGSPGLAGYEQY

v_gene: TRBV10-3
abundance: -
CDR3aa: AITTDGYGAYNEQF

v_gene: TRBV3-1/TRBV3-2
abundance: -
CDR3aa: ASSPATTTNEKLF

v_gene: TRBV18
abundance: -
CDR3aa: ASSHENQPQH

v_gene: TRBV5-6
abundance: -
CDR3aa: ASSLAGLGEKLF

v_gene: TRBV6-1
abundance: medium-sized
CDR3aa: ASSDRENSPLH

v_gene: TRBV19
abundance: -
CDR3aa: ASTQGRSSSPLH

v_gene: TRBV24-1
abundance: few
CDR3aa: ATSDSGTGGEETQY

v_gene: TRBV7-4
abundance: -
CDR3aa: ASSLTPGGNPGNTIY

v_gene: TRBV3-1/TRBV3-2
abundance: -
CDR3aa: ASSPRDSGNTIY

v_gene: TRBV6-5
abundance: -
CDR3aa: ASSYRSGFYNEQF

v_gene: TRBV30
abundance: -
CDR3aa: AWGPPDRATNYGYT

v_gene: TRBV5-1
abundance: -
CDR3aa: ASSLDRGTGELF